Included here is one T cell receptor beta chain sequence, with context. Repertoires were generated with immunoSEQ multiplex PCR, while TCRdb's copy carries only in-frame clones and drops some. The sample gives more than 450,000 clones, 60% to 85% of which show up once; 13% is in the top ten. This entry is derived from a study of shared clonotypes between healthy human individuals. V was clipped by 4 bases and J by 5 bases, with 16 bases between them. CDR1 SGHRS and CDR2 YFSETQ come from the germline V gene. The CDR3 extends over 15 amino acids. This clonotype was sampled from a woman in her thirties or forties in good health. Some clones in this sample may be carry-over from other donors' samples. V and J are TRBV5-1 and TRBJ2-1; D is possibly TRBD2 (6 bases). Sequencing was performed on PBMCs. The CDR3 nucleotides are TGCGCCAGCAGCGGGTTGGGAGGCCAAGACAATGAGCAGTTCTTC. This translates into CASSGLGGQDNEQFF. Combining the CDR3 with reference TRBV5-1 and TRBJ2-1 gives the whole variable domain KAGVTQTPRYLIKTRGQQVTLSCSPISGHRSVSWYQQTPGQGLQFLFEYFSETQRNKGNFPGRFSGRQFSNSRSEMNVSTLELGDSALYLCASSGLGGQDNEQFFGPGTRLTVL.